A single T cell receptor beta chain is shown here with its context. Its cognate antigen is unknown. This entry belongs to a study of vaccination effects on CD4 cells after COVID-19. Study-wide context: After the second dose, samples were taken at median day 72. Study-level findings and limits: The authors studied few convalescent patients and collected no early post-infection timepoints. Late after vaccination, infection- and vaccine-induced clones showed marked clonal contraction.

Prior to sequencing, the ViraFEST assay stimulated PBMC with viral peptide pools, which expanded the antigen-specific CD4+ T cells. Following culture for about ten days, CD4+ T cells were isolated. Every participant took two doses of the BNT162b2 or mRNA-1273 vaccine. PBMC were cultured at a few million per well with around 10 IU/ml IL-2 and about 9.2 ug/ml peptides. Profiled with immunoSEQ multiplex PCR; TCRdb holds only in-frame clones, not every one. The table has some 23,000 clones, around 63% seen once. Trimming took 1 base from V and 3 from J; bases not matched to a gene: 8. Germline V lookup: CDR1 LGHNA, CDR2 YNFKEQ. This CDR3 is built from 17 residues.

The chain combines TRBV4-2 with TRBJ1-5; 8 bases line up with TRBD1. Here the sequenced sample was CD4+ T cells from PBMCs cultured with SARS-CoV-2 spike peptides, taken after COVID-19 vaccination. The TCR was taken from a human donor who received a COVID-19 vaccine. CDR3 nucleotides: TGTGCCAGCAGCCAAGTTGTCAGGGGGCCCACCAATCAGCCCCAGCATTTT. Amino acids: CASSQVVRGPTNQPQHF.